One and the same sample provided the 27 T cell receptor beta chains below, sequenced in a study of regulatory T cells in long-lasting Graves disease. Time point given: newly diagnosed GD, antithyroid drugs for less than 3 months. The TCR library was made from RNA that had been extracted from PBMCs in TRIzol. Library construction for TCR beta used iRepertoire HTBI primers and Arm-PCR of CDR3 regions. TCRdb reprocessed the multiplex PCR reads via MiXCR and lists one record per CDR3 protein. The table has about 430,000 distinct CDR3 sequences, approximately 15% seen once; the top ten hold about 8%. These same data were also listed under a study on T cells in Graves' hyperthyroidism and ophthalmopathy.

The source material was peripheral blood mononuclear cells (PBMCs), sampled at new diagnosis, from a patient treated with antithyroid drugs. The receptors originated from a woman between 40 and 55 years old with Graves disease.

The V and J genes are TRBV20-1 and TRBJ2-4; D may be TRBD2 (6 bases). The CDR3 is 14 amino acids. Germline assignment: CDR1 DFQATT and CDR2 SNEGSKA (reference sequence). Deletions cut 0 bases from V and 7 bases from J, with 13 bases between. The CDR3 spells CSARDPTGVNIQYF. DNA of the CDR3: TGCAGTGCTAGAGATCCTACGGGGGTGAACATTCAGTACTTC.

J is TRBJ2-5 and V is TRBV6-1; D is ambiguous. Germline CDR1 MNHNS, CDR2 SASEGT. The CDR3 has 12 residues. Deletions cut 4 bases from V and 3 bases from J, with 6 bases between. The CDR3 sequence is CASSGPEETQYF. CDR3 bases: TGTGCCAGCAGTGGCCCAGAAGAGACCCAGTACTTC.

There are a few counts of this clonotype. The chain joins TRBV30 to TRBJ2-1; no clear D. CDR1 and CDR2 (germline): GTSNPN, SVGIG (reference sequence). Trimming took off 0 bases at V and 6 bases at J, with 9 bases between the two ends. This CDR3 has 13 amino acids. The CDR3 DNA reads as TGTGCCTGGAGTGTGGAGCTTTTCAATGAGCAGTTCTTC. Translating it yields CAWSVELFNEQFF.

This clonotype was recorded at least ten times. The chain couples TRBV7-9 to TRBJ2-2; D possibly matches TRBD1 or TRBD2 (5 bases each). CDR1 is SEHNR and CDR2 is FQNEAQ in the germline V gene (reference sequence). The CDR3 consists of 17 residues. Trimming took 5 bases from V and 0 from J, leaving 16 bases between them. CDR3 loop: CASSPRSGTTNTGELFF. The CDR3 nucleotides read TGTGCCAGCAGCCCCCGGTCCGGGACGACGAACACCGGGGAGCTGTTTTTT.

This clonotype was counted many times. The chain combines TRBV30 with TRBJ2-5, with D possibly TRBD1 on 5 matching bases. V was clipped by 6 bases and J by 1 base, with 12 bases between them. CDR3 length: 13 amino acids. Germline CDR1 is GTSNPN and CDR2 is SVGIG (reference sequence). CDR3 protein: CACRTRVQETQYF. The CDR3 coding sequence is TGTGCCTGCCGGACAAGGGTCCAAGAGACCCAGTACTTC.

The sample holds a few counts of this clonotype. CDR3 DNA sequence: TGTGCCTGGAGTGGTATTTGGGGACAGGGGAACACCGGGGAGCTGTTTTTT. Translation gives CAWSGIWGQGNTGELFF. This rearrangement joins TRBV30 to TRBJ2-2; 9 nucleotides agree with TRBD1. Per the germline V gene, CDR1 is GTSNPN and CDR2 is SVGIG (reference sequence). The CDR3 loop spans 17 amino acids. Losses at the gene ends were 1 base for V and 1 base for J; bases not matched to a gene: 7. The full variable domain, with the rest looked up from reference TRBV30 and TRBJ2-2, is SQTIHQWPATLVQPVGSPLSLECTVEGTSNPNLYWYRQAAGRGLQLLFYSVGIGQISSEVPQNLSASRPQDRQFILSSKKLLLSDSGFYLCAWSGIWGQGNTGELFFGEGSRLTVL.

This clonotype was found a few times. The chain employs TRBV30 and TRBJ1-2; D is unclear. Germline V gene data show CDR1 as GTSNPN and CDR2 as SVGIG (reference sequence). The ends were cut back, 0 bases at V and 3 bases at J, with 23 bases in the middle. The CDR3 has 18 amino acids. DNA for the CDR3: TGTGCCTGGAGTGTACTGCGCCTCCGGGATCCTTCGTACTATGGCTACACCTTC. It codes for CAWSVLRLRDPSYYGYTF.

The CDR3 sequence: CASSPALAGVEDEQFF. As DNA, the CDR3 is TGTGCCAGCAGCCCGGCTCTAGCGGGAGTGGAGGATGAGCAGTTCTTC. The V and J genes are TRBV7-6 and TRBJ2-1, with TRBD2 matching 10 bases. Germline V lookup: CDR1 SGHVS, CDR2 FNYEAQ. V gave up 5 bases and J gave up 8 bases; unmatched junction bases: 12. The CDR3 contains 16 residues.

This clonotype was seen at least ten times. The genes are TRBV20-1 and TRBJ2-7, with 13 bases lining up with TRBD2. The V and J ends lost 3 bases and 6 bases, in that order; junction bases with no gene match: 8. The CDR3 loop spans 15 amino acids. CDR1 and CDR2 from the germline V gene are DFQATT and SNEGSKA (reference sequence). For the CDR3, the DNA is TGCAGTGCTAGTTTACTAGCGGGAGGGCAGGGCGAGCAGTACTTC. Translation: CSASLLAGGQGEQYF.

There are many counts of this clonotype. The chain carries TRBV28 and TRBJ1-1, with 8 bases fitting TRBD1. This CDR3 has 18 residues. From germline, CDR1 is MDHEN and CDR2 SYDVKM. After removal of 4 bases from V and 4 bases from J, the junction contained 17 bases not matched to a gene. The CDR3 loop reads CASSSPWGQGAGSTEAFF. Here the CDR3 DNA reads TGTGCCAGCAGTTCTCCGTGGGGGCAGGGGGCAGGGAGCACTGAAGCTTTCTTT.

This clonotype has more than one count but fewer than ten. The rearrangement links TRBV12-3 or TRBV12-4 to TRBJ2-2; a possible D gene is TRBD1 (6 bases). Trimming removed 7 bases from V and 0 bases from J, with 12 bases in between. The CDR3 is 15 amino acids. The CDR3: CASMSRGSNTGELFF. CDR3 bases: TGTGCCAGCATGAGCAGGGGATCGAACACCGGGGAGCTGTTTTTT.

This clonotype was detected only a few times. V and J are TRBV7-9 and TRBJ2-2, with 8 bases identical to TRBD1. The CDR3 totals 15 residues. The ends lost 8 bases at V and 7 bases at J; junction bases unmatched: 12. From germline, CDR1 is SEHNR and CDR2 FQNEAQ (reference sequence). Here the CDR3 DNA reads TGTGCCAGCCGAGGCCGACAGGGGAGGATCGGGGAGCTGTTTTTT. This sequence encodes CASRGRQGRIGELFF.

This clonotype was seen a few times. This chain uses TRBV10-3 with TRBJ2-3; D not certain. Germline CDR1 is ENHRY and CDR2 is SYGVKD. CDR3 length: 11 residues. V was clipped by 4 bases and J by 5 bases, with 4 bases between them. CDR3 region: CAISGQDTQYF. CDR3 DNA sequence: TGTGCCATCAGTGGGCAAGATACGCAGTATTTT.

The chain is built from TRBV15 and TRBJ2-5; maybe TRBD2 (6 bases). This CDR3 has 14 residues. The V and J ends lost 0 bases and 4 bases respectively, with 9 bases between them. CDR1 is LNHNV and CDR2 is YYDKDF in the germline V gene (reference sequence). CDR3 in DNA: TGTGCCACCAGCAGAGATCGGGGGATAGAGACCCAGTACTTC. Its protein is CATSRDRGIETQYF.

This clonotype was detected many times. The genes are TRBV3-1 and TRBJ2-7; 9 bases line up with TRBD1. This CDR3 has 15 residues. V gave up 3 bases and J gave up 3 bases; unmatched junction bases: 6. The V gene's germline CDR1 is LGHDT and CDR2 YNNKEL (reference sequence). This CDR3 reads CASSHGGQGIYEQYF. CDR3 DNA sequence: TGTGCCAGCAGCCATGGGGGACAGGGCATCTACGAGCAGTACTTC.

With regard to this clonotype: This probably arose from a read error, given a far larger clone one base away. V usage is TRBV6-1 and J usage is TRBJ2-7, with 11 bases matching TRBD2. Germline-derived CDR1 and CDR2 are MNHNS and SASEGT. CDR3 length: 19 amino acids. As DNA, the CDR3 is TGTGCCAGCAAAGCAACGACCTTTTTAGCGGGAGGGCCGAGTAATGAGCAGCTCTTC. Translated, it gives CASKATTFLAGGPSNEQLF.

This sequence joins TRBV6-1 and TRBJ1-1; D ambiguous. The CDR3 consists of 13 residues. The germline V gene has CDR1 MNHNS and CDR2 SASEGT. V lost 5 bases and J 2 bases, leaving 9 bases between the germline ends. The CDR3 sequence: CASSPNRNTEAFF. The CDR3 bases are TGTGCCAGCAGTCCCAACAGAAACACTGAAGCTTTCTTT.

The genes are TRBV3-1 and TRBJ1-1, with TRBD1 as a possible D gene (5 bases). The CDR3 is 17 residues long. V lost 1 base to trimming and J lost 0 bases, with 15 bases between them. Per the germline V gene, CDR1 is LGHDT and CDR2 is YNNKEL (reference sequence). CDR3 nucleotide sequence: TGTGCCAGCAGCCAAGTGGGAGGTGGGACTCTGAACACTGAAGCTTTCTTT. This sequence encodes CASSQVGGGTLNTEAFF.

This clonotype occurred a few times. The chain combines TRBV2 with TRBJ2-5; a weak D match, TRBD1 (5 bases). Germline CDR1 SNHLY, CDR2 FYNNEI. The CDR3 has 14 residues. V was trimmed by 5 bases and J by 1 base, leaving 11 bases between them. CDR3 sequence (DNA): TGTGCCAGCAGTCAGACAGCGCTCCAAGAGACCCAGTACTTC. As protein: CASSQTALQETQYF.

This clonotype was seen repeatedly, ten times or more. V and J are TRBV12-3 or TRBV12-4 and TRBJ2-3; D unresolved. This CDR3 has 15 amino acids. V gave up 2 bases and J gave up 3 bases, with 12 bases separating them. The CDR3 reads CASSLIGPRTDTQYF. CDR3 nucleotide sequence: TGTGCCAGCAGTTTAATCGGTCCCCGGACAGATACGCAGTATTTT.

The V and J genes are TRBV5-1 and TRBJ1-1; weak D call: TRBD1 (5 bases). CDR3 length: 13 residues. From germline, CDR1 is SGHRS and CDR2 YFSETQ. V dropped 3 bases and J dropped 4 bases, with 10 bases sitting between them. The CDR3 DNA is TGCGCCAGCAGCTCCAGGGATGGCACTGAAGCTTTCTTT. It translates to CASSSRDGTEAFF.

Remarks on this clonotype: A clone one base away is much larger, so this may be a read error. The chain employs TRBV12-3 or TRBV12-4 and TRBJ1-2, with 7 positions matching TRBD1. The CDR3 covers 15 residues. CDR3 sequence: CASSLDAGGAFGYAF. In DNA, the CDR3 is TGTGCCAGCAGTTTAGATGCAGGGGGGGCGTTTGGCTACGCCTTC.

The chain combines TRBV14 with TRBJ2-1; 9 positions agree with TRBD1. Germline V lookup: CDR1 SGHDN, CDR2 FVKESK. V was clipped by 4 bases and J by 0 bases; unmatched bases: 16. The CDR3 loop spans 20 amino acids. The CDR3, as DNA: TGTGCCAGCAGCCGCCCGGGACAGGGAATAGGTCAGAGCTCCTACAATGAGCAGTTCTTC. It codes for CASSRPGQGIGQSSYNEQFF.

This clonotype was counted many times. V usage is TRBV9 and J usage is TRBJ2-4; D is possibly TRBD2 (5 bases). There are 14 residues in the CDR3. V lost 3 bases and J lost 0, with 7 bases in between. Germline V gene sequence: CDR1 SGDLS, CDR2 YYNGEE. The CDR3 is CASSGGGAKNIQYF. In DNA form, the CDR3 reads TGTGCCAGCAGCGGTGGAGGAGCCAAAAACATTCAGTACTTC.

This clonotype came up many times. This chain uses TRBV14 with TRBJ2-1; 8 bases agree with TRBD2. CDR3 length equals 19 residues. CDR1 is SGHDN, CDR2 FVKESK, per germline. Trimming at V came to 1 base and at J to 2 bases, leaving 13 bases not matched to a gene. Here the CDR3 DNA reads TGTGCCAGCAGCCAAGGGCGGGGGGCTAGCGGGTTACCCTACAATGAGCAGTTCTTC. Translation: CASSQGRGASGLPYNEQFF.

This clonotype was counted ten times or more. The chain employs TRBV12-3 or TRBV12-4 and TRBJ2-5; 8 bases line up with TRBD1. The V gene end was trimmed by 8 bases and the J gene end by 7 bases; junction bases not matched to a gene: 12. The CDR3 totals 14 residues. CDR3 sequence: CASRSSGTGGTQYF. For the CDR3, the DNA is TGTGCCAGCCGATCCTCCGGGACAGGCGGGACCCAGTACTTC.

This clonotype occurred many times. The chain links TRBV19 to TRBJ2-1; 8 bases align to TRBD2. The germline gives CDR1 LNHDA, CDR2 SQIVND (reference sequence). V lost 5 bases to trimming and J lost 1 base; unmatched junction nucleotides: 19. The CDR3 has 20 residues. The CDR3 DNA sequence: TGTGCCAGTAGTCCCAGTACTAGCGGTTACCCCTCTCGGTCCTACAATGAGCAGTTCTTC. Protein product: CASSPSTSGYPSRSYNEQFF.